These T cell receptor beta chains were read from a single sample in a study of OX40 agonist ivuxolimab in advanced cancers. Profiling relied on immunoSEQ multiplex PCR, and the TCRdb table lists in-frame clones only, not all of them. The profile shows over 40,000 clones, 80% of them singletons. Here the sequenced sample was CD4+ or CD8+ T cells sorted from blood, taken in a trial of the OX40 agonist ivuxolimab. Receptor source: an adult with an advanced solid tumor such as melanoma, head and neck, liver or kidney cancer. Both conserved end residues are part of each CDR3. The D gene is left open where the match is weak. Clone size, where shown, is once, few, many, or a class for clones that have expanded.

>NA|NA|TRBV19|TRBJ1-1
CASSIGPIAGTEAFF
TGTGCCAGTAGTATAGGGCCCATCGCGGGGACTGAAGCTTTCTTT
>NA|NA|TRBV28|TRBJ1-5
CASSFRGPIEGNQPQHF
TGTGCCAGCAGTTTTAGGGGACCCATAGAAGGCAATCAGCCCCAGCATTTT
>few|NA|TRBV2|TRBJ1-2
CASSEDLPDGYTF
TGTGCCAGCAGTGAGGACCTTCCGGATGGCTACACCTTC
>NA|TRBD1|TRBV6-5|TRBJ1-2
CATFRQGRTYGYTF
TGTGCCACCTTTCGACAGGGGAGGACCTATGGCTACACCTTC
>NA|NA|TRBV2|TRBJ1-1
CASSEYTEAFF
TGTGCCAGCAGTGAATACACTGAAGCTTTCTTT
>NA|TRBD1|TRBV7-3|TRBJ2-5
CASSQTGGKAETQYF
TGTGCCAGCAGCCAGACAGGGGGAAAGGCGGAGACCCAGTACTTC
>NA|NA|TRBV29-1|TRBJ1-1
CSVAYLGGTEAFF
TGCAGCGTTGCGTATCTCGGAGGCACTGAAGCTTTCTTT
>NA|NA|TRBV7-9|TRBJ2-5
CASSTALRWETQYF
TGTGCCAGCAGCACGGCCCTGCGTTGGGAGACCCAGTACTTC
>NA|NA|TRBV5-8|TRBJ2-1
CASSLRRGWEQFF
TGTGCCAGCAGCCTCCGGAGGGGGTGGGAGCAGTTCTTC
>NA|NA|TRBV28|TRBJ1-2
CASAGANYGYTF
TGTGCCAGCGCAGGGGCGAACTATGGCTACACCTTC
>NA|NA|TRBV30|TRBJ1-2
CAWSRRRYGYTF
TGTGCCTGGAGTCGACGGCGGTATGGCTACACCTTC
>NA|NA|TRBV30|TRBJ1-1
CAWSVNRQNRQLW
TGTGCCTGGAGCGTAAACCGCCAAAACAGGCAGCTGTGG
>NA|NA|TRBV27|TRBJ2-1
CASSYHSISQGEQFF
TGTGCCAGCAGTTACCATTCGATTTCCCAGGGTGAGCAGTTCTTC
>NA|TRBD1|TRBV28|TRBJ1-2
CASSLDRNYGYTF
TGTGCCAGCAGTTTGGACAGGAACTATGGCTACACCTTC